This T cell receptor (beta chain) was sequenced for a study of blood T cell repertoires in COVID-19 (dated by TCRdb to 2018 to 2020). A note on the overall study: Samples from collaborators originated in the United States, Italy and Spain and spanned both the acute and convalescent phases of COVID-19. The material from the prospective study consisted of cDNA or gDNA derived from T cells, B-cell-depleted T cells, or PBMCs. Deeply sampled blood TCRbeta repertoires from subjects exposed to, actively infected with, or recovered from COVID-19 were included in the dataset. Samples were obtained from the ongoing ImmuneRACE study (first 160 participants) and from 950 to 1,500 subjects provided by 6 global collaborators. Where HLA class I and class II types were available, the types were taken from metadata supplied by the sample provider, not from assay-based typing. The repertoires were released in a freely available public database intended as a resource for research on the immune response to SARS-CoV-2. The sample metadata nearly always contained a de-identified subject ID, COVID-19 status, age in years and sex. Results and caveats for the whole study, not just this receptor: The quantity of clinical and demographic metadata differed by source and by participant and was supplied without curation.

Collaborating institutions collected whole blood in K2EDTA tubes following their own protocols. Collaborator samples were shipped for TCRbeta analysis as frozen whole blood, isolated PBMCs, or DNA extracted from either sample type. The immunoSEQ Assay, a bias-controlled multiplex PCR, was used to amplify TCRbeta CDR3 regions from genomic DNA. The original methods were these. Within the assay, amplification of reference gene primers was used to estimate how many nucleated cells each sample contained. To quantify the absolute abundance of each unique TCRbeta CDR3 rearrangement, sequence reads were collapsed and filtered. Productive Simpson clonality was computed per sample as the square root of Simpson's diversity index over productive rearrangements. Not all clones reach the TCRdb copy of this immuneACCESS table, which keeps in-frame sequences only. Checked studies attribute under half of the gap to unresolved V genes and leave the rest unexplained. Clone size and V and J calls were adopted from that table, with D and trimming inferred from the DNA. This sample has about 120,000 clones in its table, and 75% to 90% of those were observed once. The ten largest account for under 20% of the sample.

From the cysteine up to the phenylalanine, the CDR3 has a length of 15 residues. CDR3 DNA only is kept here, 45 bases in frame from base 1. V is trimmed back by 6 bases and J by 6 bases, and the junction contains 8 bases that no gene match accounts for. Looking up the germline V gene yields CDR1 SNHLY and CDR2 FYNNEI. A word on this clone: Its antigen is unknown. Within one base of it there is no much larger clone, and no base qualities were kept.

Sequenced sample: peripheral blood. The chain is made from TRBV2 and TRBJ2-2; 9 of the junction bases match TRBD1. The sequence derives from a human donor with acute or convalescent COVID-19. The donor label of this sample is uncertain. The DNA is TGTGCCAGCAGCACGGGACAGGGATTTCCCGGGGAGCTGTTTTTT. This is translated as CASSTGQGFPGELFF.